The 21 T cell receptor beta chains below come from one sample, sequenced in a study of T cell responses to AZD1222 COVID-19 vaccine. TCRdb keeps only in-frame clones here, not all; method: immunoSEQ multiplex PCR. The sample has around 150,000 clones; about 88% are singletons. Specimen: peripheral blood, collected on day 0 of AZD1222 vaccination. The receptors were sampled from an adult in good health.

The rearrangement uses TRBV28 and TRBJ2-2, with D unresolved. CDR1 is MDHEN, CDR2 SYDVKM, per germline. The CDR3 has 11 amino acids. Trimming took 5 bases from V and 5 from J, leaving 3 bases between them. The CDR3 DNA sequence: TGTGCCAGCAGTCAAACCGGGGAGCTGTTTTTT. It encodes CASSQTGELFF.

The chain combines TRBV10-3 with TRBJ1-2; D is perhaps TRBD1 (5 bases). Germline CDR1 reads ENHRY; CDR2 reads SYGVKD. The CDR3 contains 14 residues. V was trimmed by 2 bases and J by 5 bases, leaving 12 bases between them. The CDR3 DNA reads TGTGCCATCAGTGAGACAGGCGTACTTTATGGCTACACCTTC. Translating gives CAISETGVLYGYTF.

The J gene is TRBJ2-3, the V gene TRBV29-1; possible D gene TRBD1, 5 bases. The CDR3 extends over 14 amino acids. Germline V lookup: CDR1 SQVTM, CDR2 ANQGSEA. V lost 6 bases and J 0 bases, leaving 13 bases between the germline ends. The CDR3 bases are TGCAGCGTGATGACAGATACTAGCACAGATACGCAGTATTTT. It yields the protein CSVMTDTSTDTQYF.

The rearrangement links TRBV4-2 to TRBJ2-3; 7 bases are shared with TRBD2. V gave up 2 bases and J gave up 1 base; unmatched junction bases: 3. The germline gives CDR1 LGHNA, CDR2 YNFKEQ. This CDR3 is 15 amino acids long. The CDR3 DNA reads TGTGCCAGCAGCCAACTGCTAGCGGGCACAGATACGCAGTATTTT. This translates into CASSQLLAGTDTQYF.

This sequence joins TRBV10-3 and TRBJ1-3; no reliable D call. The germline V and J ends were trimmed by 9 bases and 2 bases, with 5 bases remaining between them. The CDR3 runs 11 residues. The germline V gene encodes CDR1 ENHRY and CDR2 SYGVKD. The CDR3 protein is CAMGTGNTIYF. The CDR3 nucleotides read TGTGCCATGGGGACTGGAAACACCATATATTTT.

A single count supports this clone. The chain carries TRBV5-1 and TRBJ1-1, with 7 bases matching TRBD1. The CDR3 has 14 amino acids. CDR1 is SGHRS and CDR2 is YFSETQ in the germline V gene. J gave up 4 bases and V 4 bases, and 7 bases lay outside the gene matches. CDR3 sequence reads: CASSARGRGTEAFF. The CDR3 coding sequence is TGCGCCAGCAGCGCGAGGGGGCGCGGCACTGAAGCTTTCTTT.

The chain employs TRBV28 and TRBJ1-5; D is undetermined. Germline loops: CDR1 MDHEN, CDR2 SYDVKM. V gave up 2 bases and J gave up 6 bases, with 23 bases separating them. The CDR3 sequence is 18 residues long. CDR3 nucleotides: TGTGCCAGCAGTTTAATGCCGGGCTACCGGTCGTCGAGTCAGCCCCAGCATTTT. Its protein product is CASSLMPGYRSSSQPQHF.

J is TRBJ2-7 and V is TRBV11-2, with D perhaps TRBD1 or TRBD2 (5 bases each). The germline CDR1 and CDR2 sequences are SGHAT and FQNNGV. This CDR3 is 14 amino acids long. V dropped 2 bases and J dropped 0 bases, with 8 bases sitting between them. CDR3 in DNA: TGTGCCAGCAGCTTACCAGGGAGCTCCTACGAGCAGTACTTC. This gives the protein CASSLPGSSYEQYF.

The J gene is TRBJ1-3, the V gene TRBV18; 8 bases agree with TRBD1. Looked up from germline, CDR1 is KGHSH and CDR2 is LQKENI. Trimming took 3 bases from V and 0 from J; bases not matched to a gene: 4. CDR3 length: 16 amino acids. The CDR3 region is CASSPGDRSSGNTIYF. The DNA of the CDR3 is TGTGCCAGCTCACCTGGGGACAGGTCCTCTGGAAACACCATATATTTT.

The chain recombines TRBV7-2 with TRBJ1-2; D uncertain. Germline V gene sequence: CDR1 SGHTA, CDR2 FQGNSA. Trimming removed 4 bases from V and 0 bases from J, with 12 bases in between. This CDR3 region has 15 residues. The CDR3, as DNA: TGTGCCAGCAGCTCGATAGGCCCCACTAACTATGGCTACACCTTC. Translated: CASSSIGPTNYGYTF.

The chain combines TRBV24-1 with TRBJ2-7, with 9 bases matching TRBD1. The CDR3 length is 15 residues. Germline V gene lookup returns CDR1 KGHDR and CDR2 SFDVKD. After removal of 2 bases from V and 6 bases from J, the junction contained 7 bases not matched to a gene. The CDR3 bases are TGTGCCACCAGTGATTCCGGGACAGGGTCCCGCGAGCAGTACTTC. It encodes CATSDSGTGSREQYF.

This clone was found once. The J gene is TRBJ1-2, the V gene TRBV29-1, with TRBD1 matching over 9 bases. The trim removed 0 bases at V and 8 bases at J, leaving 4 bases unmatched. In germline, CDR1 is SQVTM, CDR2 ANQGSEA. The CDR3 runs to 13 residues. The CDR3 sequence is CSVEDAGQGGYTF. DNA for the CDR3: TGCAGCGTTGAAGATGCCGGACAGGGGGGCTACACCTTC.

Here the CDR3 reads CASNFQGGQETQYF. The CDR3 nucleotides are TGTGCCAGCAATTTTCAGGGAGGTCAAGAGACCCAGTACTTC. The chain uses TRBV2 and TRBJ2-5; tentatively, D is TRBD2 (6 bases). Trimming left V 7 bases short and J 2 bases short, with 14 bases between. Per germline, CDR1 SNHLY and CDR2 FYNNEI. The CDR3 runs 14 residues.

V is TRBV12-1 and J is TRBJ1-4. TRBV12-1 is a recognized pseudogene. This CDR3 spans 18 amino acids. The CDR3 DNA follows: TGTGCCAGCAGCCCCTGCGGGCAGGCGGCGACAACTAATGAAAAACTGTTTTTT. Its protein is CASSPCGQAATTNEKLFF.

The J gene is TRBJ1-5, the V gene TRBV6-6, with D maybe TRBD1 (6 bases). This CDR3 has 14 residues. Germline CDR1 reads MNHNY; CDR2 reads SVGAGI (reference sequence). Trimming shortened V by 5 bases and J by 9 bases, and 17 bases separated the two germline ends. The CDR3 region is CASSAGGARRPQHF. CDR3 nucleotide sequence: TGTGCCAGCAGTGCCGGGGGGGCGAGGCGGCCCCAGCATTTT.

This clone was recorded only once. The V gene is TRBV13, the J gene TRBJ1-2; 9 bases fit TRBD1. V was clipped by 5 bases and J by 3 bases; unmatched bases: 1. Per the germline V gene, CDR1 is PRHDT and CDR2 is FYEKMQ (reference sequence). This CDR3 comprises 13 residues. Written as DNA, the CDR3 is TGTGCCAGCAGCCGACAGGGGGACTATGGCTACACCTTC. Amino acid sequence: CASSRQGDYGYTF.

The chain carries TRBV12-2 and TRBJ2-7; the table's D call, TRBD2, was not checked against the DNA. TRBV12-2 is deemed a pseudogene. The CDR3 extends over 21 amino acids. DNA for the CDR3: TGTGCAAGTCGCCCAGAAGGGGAAAGGGTGAAGCGGGAGGGCGCTTCGGCCGAGCAGTACTTC. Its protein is CASRPEGERVKREGASAEQYF.

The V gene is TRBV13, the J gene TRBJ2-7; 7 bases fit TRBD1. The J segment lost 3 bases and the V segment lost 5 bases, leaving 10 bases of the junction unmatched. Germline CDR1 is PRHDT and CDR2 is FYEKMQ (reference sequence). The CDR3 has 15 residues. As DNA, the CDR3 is TGTGCCAGCAGCCCCCCAAGGTACAGGGGCTACGAGCAGTACTTC. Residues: CASSPPRYRGYEQYF.

The CDR3 sequence is CASSRNRLPNTEAFF. CDR3 nucleotides: TGTGCCAGCAGCCGAAACAGGTTGCCGAACACTGAAGCTTTCTTT. The chain combines TRBV7-9 with TRBJ1-1; tentative D call: TRBD1 (5 bases). V gave up 5 bases and J gave up 1 base, with 14 bases separating them. CDR3 length: 15 amino acids. CDR1 and CDR2 (germline): SEHNR, FQNEAQ (reference sequence). Drawing the rest from reference TRBV7-9 and TRBJ1-1, the complete variable domain is DTGVSQNPRHKITKRGQNVTFRCDPISEHNRLYWYRQTLGQGPEFLTYFQNEAQLEKSRLLSDRFSAERPKGSFSTLEIQRTEQGDSAMYLCASSRNRLPNTEAFFGQGTRLTVV.

This CDR3 reads CASSEQGTGANTEAFF. CDR3 sequence (DNA): TGTGCCAGCAGTGAACAGGGGACAGGGGCGAACACTGAAGCTTTCTTT. J is TRBJ1-1 and V is TRBV6-1, with 10 nucleotides matching TRBD1. The CDR3 extends over 16 amino acids. Per germline, CDR1 MNHNS and CDR2 SASEGT. V lost 2 bases and J lost 1; bases outside the gene matches: 4.

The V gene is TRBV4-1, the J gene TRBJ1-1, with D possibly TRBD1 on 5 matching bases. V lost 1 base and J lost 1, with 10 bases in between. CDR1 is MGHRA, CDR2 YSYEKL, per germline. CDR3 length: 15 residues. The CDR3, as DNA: TGCGCCAGCAGCCAAGTACCGACAGCGAACACTGAAGCTTTCTTT. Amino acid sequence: CASSQVPTANTEAFF.